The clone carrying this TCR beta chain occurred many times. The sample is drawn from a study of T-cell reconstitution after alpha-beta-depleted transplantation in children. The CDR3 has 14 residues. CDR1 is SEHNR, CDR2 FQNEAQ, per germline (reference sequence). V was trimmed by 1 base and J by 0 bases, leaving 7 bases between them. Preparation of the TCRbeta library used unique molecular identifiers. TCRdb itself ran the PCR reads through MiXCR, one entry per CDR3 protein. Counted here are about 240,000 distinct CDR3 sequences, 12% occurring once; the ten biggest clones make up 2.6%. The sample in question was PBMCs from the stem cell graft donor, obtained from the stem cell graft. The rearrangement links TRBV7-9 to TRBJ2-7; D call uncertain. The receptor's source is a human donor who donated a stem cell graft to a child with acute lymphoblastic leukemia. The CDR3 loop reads CASSLEGSSYEQYF. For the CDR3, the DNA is TGTGCCAGCAGCTTAGAAGGCAGCTCCTACGAGCAGTACTTC. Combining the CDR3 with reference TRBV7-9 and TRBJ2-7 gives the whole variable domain DTGVSQNPRHKITKRGQNVTFRCDPISEHNRLYWYRQTLGQGPEFLTYFQNEAQLEKSRLLSDRFSAERPKGSFSTLEIQRTEQGDSAMYLCASSLEGSSYEQYFGPGTRLTVT.